This T cell receptor beta chain was identified in a study of cytomegalovirus exposure and HLA in healthy donors. Broader study findings: Most TCR sequences were rare, but some public TCRs occurred in many donors. HLA alleles were associated with 15,000 to 20,000 TCR beta sequences in a later analysis at 0.05 false discovery rate. Most of the CMV-associated TCR beta chains (in a later analysis) appeared to be HLA-restricted.

60 Vbeta and 13 Jbeta primers were used in PCR. Sequencing was performed with immunoSEQ multiplex PCR; in TCRdb, only in-frame clones are kept and a portion is missing. The sample holds 150,000 to 200,000 clones, roughly 80% seen once. Regarding this clone: The target antigen is unknown.

This CDR3 is 16 amino acids long. The germline V and J ends were trimmed by 1 base and 0 bases, with 11 bases remaining between them. Germline-derived CDR1 and CDR2 are SEHNR and FQNEAQ (reference sequence). Material for sequencing was PBMCs. The TCR was taken from a woman aged 25 to 39 in good health and CMV-seropositive. The V and J genes are TRBV7-9 and TRBJ2-3; D is ambiguous. The chain's CDR3 is CASSLERTSSTDTQYF. The CDR3 region has the DNA TGTGCCAGCAGCTTAGAACGCACTTCAAGCACAGATACGCAGTATTTT.